This entry is about one TCR beta chain. Its target is not known. The ends lost 5 bases at V and 6 bases at J; junction bases unmatched: 8. Looked up from germline, CDR1 is SGHRS and CDR2 is YFSETQ. The CDR3 spans 14 residues. The sample comes from a study of beta chain features in type 1 diabetes. Markers CD45RO/CCR7/CD25/CD127/CD95/CD27 served to sort CD4+ naive, central memory, regulatory and stem cell-like memory cells. Study-wide points: The study left unresolved whether HLA type influences TCRB rearrangement. VDJ junctions sequenced from type 1 diabetes patients showed fewer insertions and more deletions.

The whole isolated RNA underwent reverse transcription, so sequencing captured expressed TCRB transcripts. Clones were read by immunoSEQ multiplex PCR, and TCRdb kept only the in-frame ones, dropping some. Among approximately 250,000 clones listed, 9% to 10% were seen once. Sequencing was done on a sample of naive CD4+ T cells from blood. The chain combines TRBV5-1 with TRBJ2-1, with 7 bases fitting TRBD2. The origin of this receptor is a woman younger than 35 in good health. This CDR3 reads CASSLSGPSNEQFF. CDR3 in DNA: TGCGCCAGCAGTCTTAGCGGGCCTTCCAATGAGCAGTTCTTC.